The next 15 T cell receptor beta chains were all read from a single sample in a study of spatial heterogeneity in lung cancer. These TCRs are of unknown antigen specificity. TCRdb independently ran MiXCR on the 5' RACE reads; one entry per CDR3 protein. The profile covers about 23,000 distinct CDR3 sequences, with under 5.5% appearing a single time and roughly 9.6% taken by the ten largest. Findings and caveats of the study: Counts that tracked tumor mutation counts were those of expanded intratumoral alpha and beta TCRs.

Time point: sample taken at primary tumor resection. The starting material was lung tumor tissue, obtained at surgery. The receptors were gathered from a male donor with early-stage non-small cell lung cancer.

This clonotype was recorded only once. The genes are TRBV5-5 and TRBJ2-4; 11 nucleotides line up with TRBD1. V lost 5 bases to trimming and J lost 4 bases; unmatched junction nucleotides: 11. Germline CDR1 reads SGHKS; CDR2 reads YYEKEE (reference sequence). This CDR3 contains 17 residues. The DNA for the CDR3 is TGTGCCAGCAGGATCACCGGGACAGGGGGATCAAAAAACATTCAGTACTTC. As protein: CASRITGTGGSKNIQYF.

Ten or more counts support this clonotype. The chain links TRBV9 to TRBJ2-2; 9 bases are a match to TRBD1. CDR3 length: 15 amino acids. J was trimmed by 5 bases and V by 0 bases; bases with no gene match: 2. Per germline, CDR1 SGDLS and CDR2 YYNGEE. The CDR3 sequence: CASSVGTGVTGELFF. The CDR3 coding sequence is TGTGCCAGCAGCGTAGGGACAGGGGTTACCGGGGAGCTGTTTTTT.

This clonotype was seen at least ten times. This chain links TRBV5-6 with TRBJ1-2; a weak D match, TRBD1 (5 bases). Trimming pared 0 bases from V and 6 bases from J, leaving 18 bases between. This CDR3 has 16 amino acids. CDR1 is SGHDT, CDR2 YYEEEE, per germline. The CDR3 region is CASSLEQEGKLNGYTF. The CDR3 DNA sequence: TGTGCCAGCAGCTTGGAACAGGAAGGGAAATTAAATGGCTACACCTTC.

The rearrangement joins TRBV13 to TRBJ1-1; D ambiguous. Per germline, CDR1 PRHDT and CDR2 FYEKMQ (reference sequence). Between the trimmed V and J ends, which lost 3 bases and 6 bases, there was a span of 11 bases. CDR3 length: 13 amino acids. CDR3 region: CASSFGQRAEAFF. The CDR3 DNA is TGTGCCAGCAGCTTTGGTCAACGCGCTGAAGCTTTCTTT.

In this sample, this clonotype turned up many times. The chain has TRBV9 and TRBJ1-5; D gene uncertain. CDR3 length equals 16 residues. Looked up from germline, CDR1 is SGDLS and CDR2 is YYNGEE. The V end was cut by 3 bases, the J end by 6 bases, with 19 bases between. CDR3 nucleotides: TGTGCCAGCAGCGCAGAAGACGGGCCGGGGAGTCAGCCCCAGCATTTT. Amino acid sequence: CASSAEDGPGSQPQHF. The full variable domain, in which reference TRBV9 and TRBJ1-5 provide the parts outside the CDR3, is DSGVTQTPKHLITATGQRVTLRCSPRSGDLSVYWYQQSLDQGLQFLIQYYNGEERAKGNILERFSAQQFPDLHSELNLSSLELGDSALYFCASSAEDGPGSQPQHFGDGTRLSIL.

This clonotype was found many times. The chain carries TRBV7-3 and TRBJ2-1; 9 bases match TRBD2. The germline V gene has CDR1 SGHTA and CDR2 FQGTGA. The CDR3 runs to 13 residues. V shed 5 bases, J shed 8 bases, and the junction held 4 bases outside the gene matches. CDR3 loop: CASSISGSDEQFF. CDR3 nucleotide sequence: TGTGCCAGCAGCATTAGCGGGAGCGATGAGCAGTTCTTC.

This clonotype was seen ten or more times. V is TRBV2 and J is TRBJ2-7; D is unclear. V lost 6 bases and J 2 bases, leaving 8 bases between the germline ends. Germline V gene data show CDR1 as SNHLY and CDR2 as FYNNEI. The CDR3 sequence is 12 residues long. The CDR3 reads CASSVWTYEQYF. DNA for the CDR3: TGTGCCAGCAGCGTCTGGACCTACGAGCAGTACTTC.

This clonotype came up many times. This chain joins TRBV28 and TRBJ1-1, with D tentatively TRBD1 (5 bases). With 2 bases removed from V and 4 bases from J, the gap between germline ends came to 17 bases. The CDR3 covers 16 residues. Germline loops: CDR1 MDHEN, CDR2 SYDVKM. The CDR3 nucleotides read TGTGCCAGCAGTTTAAACCGCAAGCAAGGGGTCACTGAAGCTTTCTTT. It codes for CASSLNRKQGVTEAFF.

In its sample, this clonotype was seen many times. The chain links TRBV7-2 to TRBJ2-7; 9 bases agree with TRBD1. This CDR3 contains 14 residues. CDR1 is SGHTA and CDR2 is FQGNSA in the germline V gene. V trimming: 3 bases; J trimming: 7 bases; junction bases outside the gene matches: 7. The CDR3 spells CASSFRDRALEQYF. The CDR3 coding sequence is TGTGCCAGCAGCTTCCGGGACAGGGCGCTTGAGCAGTACTTC.

This clonotype occurred many times. V gene TRBV7-2 combines with J gene TRBJ2-7; D might be TRBD1 or TRBD2, each matching 5 bases. Trimming took 5 bases from V and 3 from J, leaving 14 bases between them. The length of the CDR3 is 14 residues. Germline-derived CDR1 and CDR2 are SGHTA and FQGNSA. The CDR3 nucleotides are TGTGCCAGCAGCCTCGGGACCGGAAACTACGAGCAGTACTTC. It encodes CASSLGTGNYEQYF.

There are many counts of this clonotype. V usage is TRBV29-1 and J usage is TRBJ1-4; 7 bases match TRBD1. V gave up 4 bases and J gave up 8 bases; unmatched junction bases: 10. The V gene's germline CDR1 is SQVTM and CDR2 ANQGSEA. This CDR3 is built from 14 residues. CDR3 DNA: TGCAGCGTTGGTCGGGACAGACAAGGGGAAAAACTGTTTTTT. Translating gives CSVGRDRQGEKLFF.

This clonotype was seen a few times. V gene TRBV18 combines with J gene TRBJ2-2; 7 bases are shared with TRBD2. The CDR3 has 17 amino acids. Germline values: CDR1 KGHSH, CDR2 LQKENI. Unmatched junction bases numbered 8, after V lost 3 bases and J lost 1 base. The CDR3 coding sequence is TGTGCCAGCTCACCGCAAGCGGGGACCGGGAACACCGGGGAGCTGTTTTTT. Translating it yields CASSPQAGTGNTGELFF.

This rearrangement joins TRBV28 to TRBJ2-3, with unresolved D. The CDR3 consists of 13 residues. Trimming took 5 bases from V and 5 from J, leaving 11 bases between them. The germline CDR1 and CDR2 sequences are MDHEN and SYDVKM. CDR3 region: CASSEGTRDTQYF. The CDR3 bases are TGTGCCAGCAGTGAAGGAACCCGAGATACGCAGTATTTT.

In this sample, this clonotype is medium-sized. This chain uses TRBV7-3 with TRBJ2-2; D is ambiguous. V dropped 5 bases and J dropped 4 bases, with 8 bases sitting between them. The length of the CDR3 is 13 residues. Per germline, CDR1 SGHTA and CDR2 FQGTGA. In DNA form, the CDR3 reads TGTGCCAGCAGCCCGGTGGGCACCGGGGAGCTGTTTTTT. Translated, it gives CASSPVGTGELFF.

This clonotype was seen many times. The chain has TRBV5-5 and TRBJ1-6; TRBD1 is a possible D gene (6 bases). CDR1 is SGHKS and CDR2 is YYEKEE in the germline V gene (reference sequence). V was cut by 1 base and J by 8 bases, with 10 bases left in between. The CDR3 length is 14 residues. Here the CDR3 DNA reads TGTGCCAGCAGCTTGAAGAGGGGGGATTCACCCCTCCACTTT. Residues: CASSLKRGDSPLHF.